The 14 T cell receptor beta chains listed next were all sequenced from one sample in a study of blood T cell repertoires in COVID-19. Some clones are missing from TCRdb's copy, which holds only in-frame ones; the method was immunoSEQ multiplex PCR. The data show some 250,000 clones, with under 90% seen just once and almost 4% held by the top ten. Material: PBMCs or T cells enriched from blood (not recorded which). The receptors were gathered from a woman aged 25 to 45 with acute COVID-19.

This chain connects TRBV20-1 to TRBJ1-1; weak D call: TRBD1 (6 bases). Per the germline V gene, CDR1 is DFQATT and CDR2 is SNEGSKA (reference sequence). The CDR3 spans 14 residues. Trimming took 3 bases from V and 6 from J, leaving 17 bases between them. The CDR3 loop is CSASPTVGGAEAFF. The CDR3 bases are TGCAGTGCTAGTCCTACCGTAGGGGGTGCTGAAGCTTTCTTT.

The chain employs TRBV19 and TRBJ2-3; possibly TRBD2 for D (7 bases). The CDR3 extends over 14 amino acids. V was pared by 8 bases and J by 1 base, with 13 bases between. The germline gives CDR1 LNHDA, CDR2 SQIVND (reference sequence). In nucleotides, the CDR3 is TGTGCCAGTTCCGGGCGGGGGCGCACAGATACGCAGTATTTT. This translates into CASSGRGRTDTQYF. Filled out from reference TRBV19 and TRBJ2-3, the complete variable domain reads DGGITQSPKYLFRKEGQNVTLSCEQNLNHDAMYWYRQDPGQGLRLIYYSQIVNDFQKGDIAEGYSVSREKKESFPLTVTSAQKNPTAFYLCASSGRGRTDTQYFGPGTRLTVL.

J is TRBJ2-1 and V is TRBV20-1; 10 nucleotides agree with TRBD2. The CDR3 covers 15 residues. The J segment lost 12 bases and the V segment lost 3 bases, leaving 14 bases of the junction unmatched. Germline CDR1 DFQATT, CDR2 SNEGSKA (reference sequence). CDR3 sequence reads: CSASSWTSGVWAQFF. CDR3 nucleotide sequence: TGCAGTGCTAGTTCGTGGACTAGCGGAGTTTGGGCGCAGTTCTTC.

The V gene is TRBV10-1, the J gene TRBJ2-7; D may be TRBD2 (5 bases). V was pared by 0 bases and J by 3 bases, with 12 bases between. The CDR3 length is 15 residues. Germline V lookup: CDR1 WNHNN, CDR2 SYGVQD (reference sequence). The CDR3 spells CASSESSLESYEQYF. The DNA of the CDR3 is TGCGCCAGCAGTGAGTCCTCACTAGAGAGCTACGAGCAGTACTTC.

As for this clone: At one boundary the junction diverges from the germline segment, which might be a read error. The chain recombines TRBV9 with TRBJ2-2; D is perhaps TRBD2 (6 bases). In germline, CDR1 is SGDLS, CDR2 YYNGEE. The CDR3 length is 16 residues. The DNA for the CDR3 is TGTGCCAGCAAGGTTGGGGGGAATAAGAACGCCGGGGAGCTGTTTTTT. Its protein is CASKVGGNKNAGELFF.

This clone was observed a handful of times. The V and J genes are TRBV7-9 and TRBJ2-7; D perhaps matches TRBD1 (6 bases). The CDR3 extends over 16 amino acids. Trimming cost V 5 bases and J 4 bases, with 21 bases left between them. CDR1 and CDR2 (germline): SEHNR, FQNEAQ (reference sequence). CDR3 DNA: TGTGCCAGCAGCCCAGGATCCCGGGACAACCCTTACGAGCAGTACTTC. Its protein product is CASSPGSRDNPYEQYF.

The chain recombines TRBV5-4 with TRBJ2-5; 9 bases agree with TRBD2. The CDR3 contains 15 residues. V lost 0 bases and J lost 3; bases outside the gene matches: 3. CDR1 is SGHNT, CDR2 YYREEE, per germline (reference sequence). This CDR3 is CASSLASSGKETQYF. The CDR3 nucleotides read TGTGCCAGCAGCTTGGCCTCTAGCGGGAAAGAGACCCAGTACTTC.

This rearrangement joins TRBV4-2 to TRBJ2-7; 10 bases agree with TRBD1. The CDR3 is 19 residues long. CDR1 is LGHNA, CDR2 YNFKEQ, per germline. V lost 4 bases to trimming and J lost 4 bases; unmatched junction nucleotides: 19. Here the CDR3 reads CASSLGTGDPSSWVYEQYF. DNA of the CDR3: TGTGCCAGCAGCCTGGGGACAGGGGACCCCTCCTCGTGGGTGTACGAGCAGTACTTC.

V is TRBV7-9 and J is TRBJ2-3, with D tentatively TRBD1 (6 bases). From germline, CDR1 is SEHNR and CDR2 FQNEAQ (reference sequence). V lost 2 bases and J lost 4, with 16 bases in between. CDR3 length: 16 amino acids. The CDR3 spells CASSLYLGAFADTQYF. In DNA, the CDR3 is TGTGCCAGCAGCTTATATCTGGGGGCTTTTGCAGATACGCAGTATTTT. The full variable domain, with the rest looked up from reference TRBV7-9 and TRBJ2-3, is DTGVSQNPRHKITKRGQNVTFRCDPISEHNRLYWYRQTLGQGPEFLTYFQNEAQLEKSRLLSDRFSAERPKGSFSTLEIQRTEQGDSAMYLCASSLYLGAFADTQYFGPGTRLTVL.

The chain uses TRBV7-8 and TRBJ2-7; D may be TRBD1 or TRBD2 (5 bases each). The V and J ends lost 7 bases and 4 bases respectively, with 17 bases between them. This CDR3 is built from 14 residues. Germline V gene sequence: CDR1 SGHVS, CDR2 FQNEAQ. The CDR3 protein is CASIRGRVGYEQYF. CDR3 in DNA: TGTGCCAGCATCCGGGGCAGGGTCGGTTACGAGCAGTACTTC.

This chain uses TRBV2 with TRBJ1-5, with D unclear. This CDR3 has 16 amino acids. Germline loops: CDR1 SNHLY, CDR2 FYNNEI. The V end lost 1 base, the J end lost 6 bases, and 16 bases lay between the germline ends. CDR3 bases: TGTGCCAGCAGTGAAGACTGGGCCGGAGGTGGTCAGCCCCAGCATTTT. This encodes CASSEDWAGGGQPQHF.

J is TRBJ1-1 and V is TRBV7-3, with D hard to call. CDR3 length: 14 residues. The germline V gene encodes CDR1 SGHTA and CDR2 FQGTGA. V lost 0 bases and J 2 bases, leaving 7 bases between the germline ends. In nucleotides, the CDR3 is TGTGCCAGCAGCTTAACAGCGGTAAACACTGAAGCTTTCTTT. It is translated as CASSLTAVNTEAFF.

The chain has TRBV7-6 and TRBJ1-4; no clear D gene. V lost 3 bases and J lost 8, with 4 bases in between. Germline CDR1 reads SGHVS; CDR2 reads FNYEAQ. The CDR3 extends over 11 amino acids. As DNA, the CDR3 is TGTGCCAGCAGCTTCGGGGAAAAACTGTTTTTT. It is translated as CASSFGEKLFF.

V gene TRBV6-4 combines with J gene TRBJ1-5, with a possible D match to TRBD1 (5 bases). CDR1 MRHNA and CDR2 SNTAGT come from the germline V gene. The CDR3 length is 16 residues. V dropped 5 bases and J dropped 0 bases, with 14 bases sitting between them. In DNA form, the CDR3 reads TGTGCCAGCAGTCGAGGACACCAGTATAGCAATCAGCCCCAGCATTTT. Translated, it gives CASSRGHQYSNQPQHF.